This TCR beta chain was observed in a study of regulatory T cells in long-lasting Graves disease. V trimming: 7 bases; J trimming: 3 bases; junction bases outside the gene matches: 8. CDR3 size: 14 residues. Per germline, CDR1 SQVTM and CDR2 ANQGSEA. Investigators prepared the TCR beta libraries by applying iRepertoire HTBI primers and Arm-PCR of CDR3 regions. Each CDR3 protein is one row after TCRdb ran MiXCR on the multiplex PCR reads. The sample lists approximately 400,000 distinct CDR3 sequences; 15% were seen once. Time point noted: newly diagnosed GD, antithyroid drugs for less than 3 months. The authors made the TCR library using RNA they extracted from PBMCs. Roughly 9 milliliters of peripheral blood were taken and placed in EDTA tubes. Separately, the same data were catalogued under a study of T cells in Graves' hyperthyroidism and ophthalmopathy.

The sequencing here drew on peripheral blood mononuclear cells (PBMCs), taken at new diagnosis, from a patient treated with antithyroid drugs. The chain employs TRBV29-1 and TRBJ2-3; TRBD1 agrees at 9 bases. This sequence originates from a woman aged 40 to 50 with Graves disease. Here the CDR3 reads CSAAWGTGTDTQYF. The CDR3 region has the DNA TGCAGCGCCGCCTGGGGGACAGGGACAGATACGCAGTATTTT.